The 28 T cell receptor beta chains given below trace back to one sample, sequenced in a study of OX40 agonist ivuxolimab in advanced cancers. Libraries were built with the immunoSEQ multiplex PCR assay. In its TCRdb copy, this immuneACCESS table keeps in-frame sequences only and misses some clones. Where compared with another copy, unresolved V genes explain less than half of these, and the others have no known cause. Recorded for this sample are tens of thousands of clones; around 88% of them occurred a single time. About 0.76% of the sample comes from the top ten. This specimen consisted of CD4+ or CD8+ T cells sorted from blood, obtained in a trial of the OX40 agonist ivuxolimab. The receptors were sampled from an adult with an advanced solid tumor such as melanoma, head and neck, liver or kidney cancer.

The rearrangement links TRBV6-5 to TRBJ2-7, with TRBD2 matching over 8 bases. V lost 2 bases, J lost 3 bases, and 3 bases stayed unmatched. The CDR3 has 14 residues. Germline loops: CDR1 MNHEY, CDR2 SVGAGI. The CDR3 region has the DNA TGTGCCAGCAGTTACCAGCGGGAGCTCTACGAGCAGTACTTC. As protein: CASSYQRELYEQYF.

This rearrangement joins TRBV19 to TRBJ1-5; D possibly corresponds to TRBD1 (5 bases). Trimming took 5 bases from V and 2 from J, leaving 19 bases between them. The length of the CDR3 is 17 residues. Germline V gene data show CDR1 as LNHDA and CDR2 as SQIVND (reference sequence). CDR3: CASSSLEGGTGNQPQHF. CDR3 in DNA: TGTGCCAGTAGTTCTCTAGAGGGAGGGACGGGCAATCAGCCCCAGCATTTT.

This chain links TRBV9 with TRBJ2-7; 7 positions agree with TRBD1. Unmatched junction bases numbered 7, after V lost 4 bases and J lost 0 bases. This CDR3 contains 15 residues. Germline CDR1 and CDR2: SGDLS and YYNGEE. The chain's CDR3 is CASSPQTGSSYEQYF. The CDR3 coding sequence is TGTGCCAGCAGCCCTCAGACAGGGAGCTCCTACGAGCAGTACTTC.

The J gene is TRBJ2-2, the V gene TRBV4-3, with TRBD2 identical over 8 bases. The trim removed 2 bases at V and 8 bases at J, leaving 4 bases unmatched. Germline CDR1 LGHNA, CDR2 YSLEER. The length of the CDR3 is 14 residues. CDR3 residues: CASSQQRERGELFF. As DNA, the CDR3 is TGCGCCAGCAGCCAACAGCGGGAGAGGGGGGAGCTGTTTTTT.

This clone was recorded once. The V call is TRBV2, the J call TRBJ1-1, with a weak D call TRBD1 (6 bases). Germline CDR1 reads SNHLY; CDR2 reads FYNNEI. The V end lost 8 bases, the J end lost 1 base, and 11 bases lay between the germline ends. The CDR3 is made up of 13 amino acids. The CDR3: CASGKGGNTEAFF. For the CDR3, the DNA is TGTGCCAGCGGAAAGGGGGGGAACACTGAAGCTTTCTTT.

This rearrangement joins TRBV15 to TRBJ1-4; D is uncertain. In germline, CDR1 is LNHNV, CDR2 YYDKDF (reference sequence). Deletions cut 5 bases from V and 5 bases from J, with 15 bases between. The CDR3 runs 15 residues. The CDR3, as DNA: TGTGCCACCAGCCGCGAGGGAGGACGAAATGAAAAACTGTTTTTT. The encoded protein is CATSREGGRNEKLFF.

The rearrangement joins TRBV19 to TRBJ1-2, with a possible D match to TRBD1 (6 bases). Germline CDR1 and CDR2: LNHDA and SQIVND (reference sequence). Trimming pared 4 bases from V and 2 bases from J, leaving 14 bases between. CDR3 length equals 15 residues. DNA for the CDR3: TGTGCCAGTAGTACGTCCGGGACAACCAACTATGGCTACACCTTC. Amino acid sequence: CASSTSGTTNYGYTF.

The rearrangement uses TRBV5-1 and TRBJ2-3; 12 bases line up with TRBD2. Unmatched junction bases numbered 6, after V lost 7 bases and J lost 0 bases. This CDR3 has 16 amino acids. CDR1 is SGHRS, CDR2 YFSETQ, per germline. The CDR3 protein is CASGWTSGVSTDTQYF. In nucleotides, the CDR3 is TGCGCCAGCGGATGGACTAGCGGGGTGAGCACAGATACGCAGTATTTT. Based on the CDR3 plus reference TRBV5-1 and TRBJ2-3, the full variable domain is KAGVTQTPRYLIKTRGQQVTLSCSPISGHRSVSWYQQTPGQGLQFLFEYFSETQRNKGNFPGRFSGRQFSNSRSEMNVSTLELGDSALYLCASGWTSGVSTDTQYFGPGTRLTVL.

The rearrangement links TRBV4-3 to TRBJ1-1; 8 positions agree with TRBD1. This CDR3 comprises 18 residues. Looked up from germline, CDR1 is LGHNA and CDR2 is YSLEER. Trimming took 1 base from V and 3 from J; bases not matched to a gene: 13. The CDR3 DNA is TGCGCCAGCAGCCAAGGGACAGGGTGGCGGGGTGGGGACACTGAAGCTTTCTTT. Protein product: CASSQGTGWRGGDTEAFF.

The table lists this clone with a few counts. CDR3 amino acids: CASSLTGTNEKLFF. In DNA form, the CDR3 reads TGTGCCAGCAGCCTCACAGGGACTAATGAAAAACTGTTTTTT. The chain carries TRBV4-2 and TRBJ1-4; D possibly corresponds to TRBD1 (6 bases). There are 14 residues in the CDR3. Germline-derived CDR1 and CDR2 are LGHNA and YNFKEQ. V lost 4 bases and J 2 bases, leaving 8 bases between the germline ends.

V is TRBV11-2 and J is TRBJ2-4, with a possible D match to TRBD2 (5 bases). Trimming removed 5 bases at V and 6 bases at J, with 14 bases between. CDR1 and CDR2 from the germline V gene are SGHAT and FQNNGV. This CDR3 region has 14 residues. The CDR3 region has the DNA TGTGCCAGCAGCCTTCATCCGCGGGCAAACATTCAGTACTTC. Translated, it gives CASSLHPRANIQYF. The full variable domain, rest sourced from reference TRBV11-2 and TRBJ2-4, is EAGVAQSPRYKIIEKRQSVAFWCNPISGHATLYWYQQILGQGPKLLIQFQNNGVVDDSQLPKDRFSAERLKGVDSTLKIQPAKLEDSAVYLCASSLHPRANIQYFGAGTRLSVL.

The gene calls are TRBV7-9 and TRBJ2-5; unclear D gene. Trimming took off 5 bases at V and 5 bases at J, with 9 bases between the two ends. CDR1 and CDR2 from the germline V gene are SEHNR and FQNEAQ (reference sequence). CDR3 length: 12 residues. The chain's CDR3 is CASSRTGETQYF. For the CDR3, the DNA is TGTGCCAGCAGCCGGACCGGGGAGACCCAGTACTTC.

The sample holds one count of this clone. The chain recombines TRBV28 with TRBJ2-7, with TRBD2 matching 8 bases. Germline V gene data show CDR1 as MDHEN and CDR2 as SYDVKM. J lost 6 bases, V lost 5 bases, and 12 bases had no gene match. This CDR3 contains 15 residues. The CDR3 here is CASSPPGLVLSEQYF. CDR3 DNA: TGTGCCAGCAGTCCACCGGGACTAGTGCTTTCCGAGCAGTACTTC.

The chain is built from TRBV7-3 and TRBJ2-1, with D perhaps matching TRBD2 (5 bases). CDR1 and CDR2 (germline): SGHTA, FQGTGA. V lost 6 bases to trimming and J lost 1 base, with 13 bases between them. The CDR3 totals 15 residues. CDR3 sequence reads: CASSRTAGSYNEQFF. In DNA, the CDR3 is TGTGCCAGCAGTCGTACGGCGGGTTCCTACAATGAGCAGTTCTTC.

The chain joins TRBV11-1 to TRBJ2-7; D is uncertain. Germline lookup yields CDR1 SGHAT and CDR2 FQDESV (reference sequence). Trimming took 1 base from V and 3 from J, leaving 4 bases between them. The CDR3 is made up of 12 amino acids. CDR3 protein: CASSLGVYEQYF. Written as DNA, the CDR3 is TGTGCCAGCAGCTTAGGGGTCTACGAGCAGTACTTC.

The V call is TRBV7-2, the J call TRBJ2-2, with TRBD1 matching over 8 bases. This CDR3 is 15 amino acids long. Germline-derived CDR1 and CDR2 are SGHTA and FQGNSA. Trimming took 5 bases from V and 7 from J; bases not matched to a gene: 9. The CDR3, as DNA: TGTGCCAGCAGCCAAGGGGCAGGGGGCGTCGGGGAGCTGTTTTTT. It translates to CASSQGAGGVGELFF.

The rearrangement joins TRBV4-1 to TRBJ2-7, with D uncertain. CDR1 and CDR2 (germline): MGHRA, YSYEKL. V was trimmed by 0 bases and J by 3 bases, leaving 9 bases between them. The CDR3 is made up of 14 amino acids. CDR3 sequence: CASSQEVVNYEQYF. In nucleotides, the CDR3 is TGCGCCAGCAGCCAAGAGGTAGTAAACTACGAGCAGTACTTC.

This sequence joins TRBV6-6 and TRBJ1-4; the D gene is possibly TRBD1 (6 bases). The germline V gene encodes CDR1 MNHNY and CDR2 SVGAGI (reference sequence). The CDR3 loop spans 12 amino acids. With 8 bases removed from V and 2 bases from J, the gap between germline ends came to 6 bases. The CDR3 sequence: CASGGTNEKLFF. CDR3 nucleotide sequence: TGTGCCAGCGGGGGCACTAATGAAAAACTGTTTTTT.

The chain is built from TRBV7-2 and TRBJ2-2; 9 bases are shared with TRBD2. The V gene's germline CDR1 is SGHTA and CDR2 FQGNSA. The CDR3 sequence is 15 residues long. Trimming removed 5 bases from V and 3 bases from J; junction bases left unmatched: 4. CDR3 residues: CASSASGGYTGELFF. The CDR3 bases are TGTGCCAGCAGCGCCAGCGGGGGGTACACCGGGGAGCTGTTTTTT.

This clone was recorded once. This rearrangement joins TRBV7-2 to TRBJ2-3, with 9 positions matching TRBD1. The trim removed 5 bases at V and 8 bases at J, leaving 5 bases unmatched. Germline V lookup: CDR1 SGHTA, CDR2 FQGNSA. The CDR3 sequence is 13 residues long. The CDR3 nucleotides are TGTGCCAGCAGCCCGAACAGGGGGCCTACGCAGTATTTT. Translated: CASSPNRGPTQYF.

The rearrangement links TRBV7-8 to TRBJ1-3; D not certain. The CDR3 loop spans 15 amino acids. Germline V gives CDR1 SGHVS, CDR2 FQNEAQ. V gave up 5 bases and J gave up 4 bases, with 15 bases separating them. CDR3 in amino acids: CASSGWLDTGNTIYF. In DNA form, the CDR3 reads TGTGCCAGCAGCGGGTGGTTGGATACGGGAAACACCATATATTTT.

This clone was detected once. The V call is TRBV9, the J call TRBJ1-1; D ambiguous. V lost 6 bases to trimming and J lost 7 bases, with 13 bases between them. Per the germline V gene, CDR1 is SGDLS and CDR2 is YYNGEE. CDR3 length: 12 amino acids. The CDR3 sequence is CASTSRVGEAFF. The CDR3 nucleotides are TGTGCCAGCACCTCTAGGGTTGGTGAAGCTTTCTTT.

The chain employs TRBV30 and TRBJ2-7, with D perhaps TRBD2 (5 bases). Germline CDR1 GTSNPN, CDR2 SVGIG (reference sequence). There are 13 residues in the CDR3. V gave up 0 bases and J gave up 7 bases, with 13 bases separating them. The DNA for the CDR3 is TGTGCCTGGAGTGTTACTAGGCTGGGGGAGCAGTACTTC. Its protein is CAWSVTRLGEQYF.

CDR3 bases: TGTGCCAGCTCTCGATTTGGCGGCGGGGGTGACAATGAGCAGTTCTTC. Amino acids: CASSRFGGGGDNEQFF. The chain recombines TRBV18 with TRBJ2-1; 7 bases align to TRBD2. The germline V gene has CDR1 KGHSH and CDR2 LQKENI. The CDR3 has 16 residues. The J segment lost 5 bases and the V segment lost 6 bases, leaving 13 bases of the junction unmatched.

There are a few counts of this clone. The chain combines TRBV6-4 with TRBJ2-1, with D unresolved. V lost 9 bases to trimming and J lost 8 bases, with 8 bases between them. Germline V lookup: CDR1 MRHNA, CDR2 SNTAGT. There are 10 residues in the CDR3. The CDR3 sequence: CASATDEQFF. The DNA of the CDR3 is TGTGCCAGTGCTACGGATGAGCAGTTCTTC.

V is TRBV5-1 and J is TRBJ2-7; maybe TRBD1 (6 bases). This CDR3 has 13 amino acids. Germline assignment: CDR1 SGHRS and CDR2 YFSETQ. V lost 4 bases to trimming and J lost 3 bases, with 11 bases between them. CDR3 nucleotides: TGCGCCAGCAGCGTGGACAGTTTCTACGAGCAGTACTTC. It encodes CASSVDSFYEQYF.

The V call is TRBV6-5, the J call TRBJ1-2; 8 bases fit TRBD1. The J segment lost 5 bases and the V segment lost 5 bases, leaving 4 bases of the junction unmatched. This CDR3 has 13 residues. CDR1 MNHEY and CDR2 SVGAGI come from the germline V gene. The CDR3 DNA follows: TGTGCCAGCAGTAACGGACAGGGTTATGGCTACACCTTC. Translating it yields CASSNGQGYGYTF.

V gene TRBV5-1 combines with J gene TRBJ1-1, with no clear D. The germline V gene has CDR1 SGHRS and CDR2 YFSETQ. Trimming pared 1 base from V and 1 base from J, leaving 8 bases between. The CDR3 extends over 14 amino acids. Written as DNA, the CDR3 is TGCGCCAGCAGCTTGTACCCGGGGAACACTGAAGCTTTCTTT. Translating it yields CASSLYPGNTEAFF.